Shown below are 5 T cell receptor beta chains from a single sample sequenced in a study of siplizumab effects on memory and regulatory T cells. Profiling relied on immunoSEQ multiplex PCR, and the TCRdb table lists in-frame clones only, not all of them. The sample has about 48,000 clones; roughly 87% are singletons. Sequenced material: naive CD8+ T cells sorted from blood. These receptors all stem from a human donor in good health.

This chain uses TRBV13 with TRBJ2-7; 10 nucleotides line up with TRBD2. The CDR3 extends over 15 amino acids. J was trimmed by 1 base and V by 3 bases; bases with no gene match: 3. Germline V CDR1 and CDR2: PRHDT, FYEKMQ (reference sequence). The CDR3 loop is CASSFRTSGSYEQYF. In DNA form, the CDR3 reads TGTGCCAGCAGCTTCAGGACTAGCGGATCCTACGAGCAGTACTTC. Full variable domain (outside the CDR3, taken from reference TRBV13 and TRBJ2-7): AAGVIQSPRHLIKEKRETATLKCYPIPRHDTVYWYQQGPGQDPQFLISFYEKMQSDKGSIPDRFSAQQFSDYHSELNMSSLELGDSALYFCASSFRTSGSYEQYFGPGTRLTVT.

V usage is TRBV6-5 and J usage is TRBJ2-7, with a possible D match to TRBD2 (5 bases). This CDR3 region has 16 residues. The germline gives CDR1 MNHEY, CDR2 SVGAGI. V dropped 4 bases and J dropped 6 bases, with 22 bases sitting between them. The CDR3 is CASSSFEGPPAAEQYF. In DNA form, the CDR3 reads TGTGCCAGCAGTTCTTTCGAGGGTCCCCCGGCGGCCGAGCAGTACTTC.

The chain carries TRBV11-1 and TRBJ2-7; 11 bases fit TRBD2. The V gene's germline CDR1 is SGHAT and CDR2 FQDESV (reference sequence). This CDR3 spans 16 amino acids. V dropped 0 bases and J dropped 0; count of bases not matched to a gene: 1. The CDR3 DNA sequence: TGTGCCAGCAGCTTAGCACTAGCGGGGGCCTCCTACGAGCAGTACTTC. This translates into CASSLALAGASYEQYF.

This rearrangement joins TRBV7-6 to TRBJ2-3; D gene unclear. Germline V gene data show CDR1 as SGHVS and CDR2 as FNYEAQ. The CDR3 is made up of 15 amino acids. V was trimmed by 1 base and J by 2 bases, leaving 10 bases between them. CDR3 bases: TGTGCCAGCAGCTTAGGGGCGGATGCCACAGATACGCAGTATTTT. It yields the protein CASSLGADATDTQYF.

The CDR3 DNA sequence: TGTGCCAGCAGCCGCGACAGGGCGGGGGGCTACACCTTC. Its translation is CASSRDRAGGYTF. The chain is built from TRBV11-2 and TRBJ1-2; 7 nucleotides agree with TRBD1. This CDR3 region has 13 residues. The junction had 8 bases not matched to a gene; V was cut back by 5 bases and J by 8 bases. The germline V gene encodes CDR1 SGHAT and CDR2 FQNNGV.